These 4 T cell receptor beta chains share one sample of origin, sequenced in a study of metastatic and nonmetastatic thyroid tumors. TCRdb re-called the PCR reads through MiXCR. The sample holds about 93,000 clones, about 12% seen once. All patients were treatment-naive before thyroid surgery. The sample was blood. These receptor sequences come from a female donor with papillary thyroid cancer or a benign thyroid nodule (not recorded which). Some clones in this sample may be carry-over from other donors' samples.

The chain combines TRBV15 with TRBJ2-1, with 8 bases lining up with TRBD2. Germline V gene lookup returns CDR1 LNHNV and CDR2 YYDKDF (reference sequence). J was trimmed by 8 bases and V by 0 bases; bases with no gene match: 6. The CDR3 covers 15 residues. CDR3 DNA sequence: TGTGCCACCAGCAGAGAGGAAGCGGGAGACGATGAGCAGTTCTTC. Residues: CATSREEAGDDEQFF.

The sample holds one count of this clone. A much larger clone lies a single base off, so this may be a read error. The gene calls are TRBV20-1 and TRBJ2-3; D gene uncertain. Germline V gives CDR1 DFQATT, CDR2 SNEGSKA (reference sequence). The CDR3 runs 12 residues. CDR3 nucleotides: TGCAGTTCTAGTGGAAGCACAGATACGCAGTATTTT. Amino acid sequence: CSSSGSTDTQYF.

J is TRBJ2-3 and V is TRBV6-1, with 10 nucleotides matching TRBD1. This CDR3 has 13 amino acids. V shed 10 bases, J shed 7 bases, and the junction held 8 bases outside the gene matches. From germline, CDR1 is MNHNS and CDR2 SASEGT. This chain's CDR3 is CATGTGETYTQYF. The CDR3 nucleotides are TGTGCCACAGGGACAGGGGAGACGTATACGCAGTATTTT.

To note about this clone: At one of its ends the junction is not consistent with the germline gene, which may arise from a read error. This sample includes further DNA sequences coding for the same CDR3. This chain joins TRBV3-1 and TRBJ2-1, with D perhaps matching TRBD1 or TRBD2 (5 bases each). Germline V gene sequence: CDR1 LGHDT, CDR2 YNNKEL (reference sequence). The CDR3 loop spans 17 amino acids. The CDR3 DNA is TGTGCCAGCGGCCAAGAATCGGGTTGGGGACGATATAATGAGCAGTTCTTC. Translated: CASGQESGWGRYNEQFF.